This T cell receptor beta chain emerged from a study of cytomegalovirus exposure and HLA in healthy donors. For the study at large: A subsequent analysis reported that the approximately 120 validation repertoires were produced on the same platform that had also been used for the 500 to 700 first-cohort repertoires. Study observations and caveats: Among TCR beta chains, those listed as cytomegalovirus-associated numbered around 180.

In the case of this clone: Its antigen is not identified.

The germline CDR1 and CDR2 sequences are MNHEY and SVGAGI. V shed 6 bases, J shed 6 bases, and the junction held 6 bases outside the gene matches. The CDR3 is made up of 15 amino acids. This table comes from immunoSEQ multiplex PCR, and its TCRdb copy is limited to in-frame clones, with some not included. The sample shows roughly 80,000 clones, approximately 93% of them seen only once. The material sequenced was PBMCs. The clonotype originates from a woman aged 18-30 years in good health and CMV-seropositive. The gene calls are TRBV6-5 and TRBJ2-7; 15 nucleotides line up with TRBD2. The CDR3 region is CASRGLAGGTAEQYF. CDR3 coding DNA: TGTGCCAGCAGGGGACTAGCGGGGGGTACGGCCGAGCAGTACTTC.